This is a list of T cell receptor beta chains from one sample in a study of tumor-infiltrating lymphocytes in primary liver carcinoma. Using its own MiXCR run on the multiplex PCR reads, TCRdb lists one record per CDR3 protein. Counted here are hundreds of thousands of distinct CDR3 sequences, around three fifths occurring once; the ten biggest clones make up 15% to 20%. Input material: peripheral blood. The receptors stem from a woman in her twenties or thirties with primary liver carcinoma and hepatitis B virus infection. The CDR3 runs from the conserved cysteine through the conserved F or W. Rows give clone size only sometimes, using once, few, many, or a class for an expanded clone.

V: TRBV11-2; size: -; CDR3: CASSFPEGGSGDKQYF
V: TRBV6-5; size: -; CDR3: CASIGTGVYGYTF
V: TRBV7-8; size: few; CDR3: CASRGEREGQIQFKFANTGELFF
V: TRBV4-1; size: -; CDR3: CASSRLTEVTEAFF
V: TRBV4-1; size: few; CDR3: CASSQPGLGEQYF
V: TRBV13; size: -; CDR3: CASSSTGTANEQFF
V: TRBV29-1; size: many; CDR3: CSVEAWETQYF
V: TRBV4-2; size: few; CDR3: CASSPAASGRFEQYF
V: TRBV14; size: -; CDR3: CASSPLTSGSGRKHFF
V: TRBV11-2; size: -; CDR3: CASRLVVCKYEQYF
V: TRBV6-5; size: -; CDR3: CASSYSVSGRPETQYF
V: TRBV4-1; size: many; CDR3: CASSHPIAGHQETQYF
V: TRBV12-5; size: -; CDR3: CASGRGLAGVGLADTRYF
V: TRBV5-6; size: -; CDR3: CASSWIASEQYF
V: TRBV6-6; size: -; CDR3: CASRGQGGQPQHF
V: TRBV6-5; size: -; CDR3: CASSYSSHLAKNIQYF
V: TRBV6-1; size: -; CDR3: CASSGVAPNLNTGELFF
V: TRBV11-2; size: -; CDR3: CVSSLDRGPNVLTF
V: TRBV24-1; size: -; CDR3: CASEGDSFSGYTF
V: TRBV28; size: -; CDR3: CASGEQVLGQYF
V: TRBV28; size: -; CDR3: CACSQMPTNHGYTF
V: TRBV18; size: -; CDR3: CASSPMAPGTGKVFGYTF
V: TRBV6-5; size: -; CDR3: CASSYSLGYRGPGELFF
V: TRBV6-1; size: -; CDR3: CASKQLLGSSTRELFF
V: TRBV6-2/TRBV6-3; size: -; CDR3: CASSSQTPGTGELFF
V: TRBV7-7; size: few; CDR3: CASDGGLSDTQYF
V: TRBV19; size: -; CDR3: CASSGGHEQYF
V: TRBV6-6; size: few; CDR3: CASSLGGQGPNNEQFF
V: TRBV6-6; size: few; CDR3: CASSSRDRVEGYTF
V: TRBV12-3/TRBV12-4; size: few; CDR3: CASRSGDKYNEQFF
V: TRBV4-1; size: many; CDR3: CASSQAAGQGRMGYTF
V: TRBV28; size: -; CDR3: CVSSLAHGELFF
V: TRBV28; size: few; CDR3: CASSSEGAGANVLTF
V: TRBV6-2/TRBV6-3; size: few; CDR3: CASSSPGTGVNEQFF
V: TRBV13; size: many; CDR3: CASKQAGEKLFF
V: TRBV4-2; size: -; CDR3: CASSQWDSNEKLFF
V: TRBV28; size: -; CDR3: CASSSPGGSYNEQFF
V: TRBV7-9; size: -; CDR3: CASSLTGITLHF
V: TRBV4-1; size: many; CDR3: CASSQGTSYNEQFF